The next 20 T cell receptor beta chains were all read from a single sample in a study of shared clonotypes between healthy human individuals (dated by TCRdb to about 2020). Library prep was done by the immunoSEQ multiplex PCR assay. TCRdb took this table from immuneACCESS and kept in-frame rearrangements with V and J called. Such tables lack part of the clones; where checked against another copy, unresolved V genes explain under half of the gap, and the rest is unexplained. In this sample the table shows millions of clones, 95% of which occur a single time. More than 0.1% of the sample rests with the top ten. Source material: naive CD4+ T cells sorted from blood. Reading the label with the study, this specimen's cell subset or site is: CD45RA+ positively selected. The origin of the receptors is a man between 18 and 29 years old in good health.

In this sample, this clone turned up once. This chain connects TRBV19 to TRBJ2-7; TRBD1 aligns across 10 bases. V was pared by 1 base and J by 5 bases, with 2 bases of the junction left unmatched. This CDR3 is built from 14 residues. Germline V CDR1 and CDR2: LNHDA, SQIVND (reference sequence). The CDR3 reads CASSIGQGADEQYF. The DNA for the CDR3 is TGTGCCAGTAGTATAGGACAGGGGGCCGACGAGCAGTACTTC.

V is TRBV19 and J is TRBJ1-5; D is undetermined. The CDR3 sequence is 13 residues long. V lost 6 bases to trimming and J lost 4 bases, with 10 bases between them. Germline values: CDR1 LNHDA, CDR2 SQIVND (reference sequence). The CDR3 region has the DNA TGTGCCAGTAGCTTCGAGGGAAATCAGCCCCAGCATTTT. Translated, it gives CASSFEGNQPQHF.

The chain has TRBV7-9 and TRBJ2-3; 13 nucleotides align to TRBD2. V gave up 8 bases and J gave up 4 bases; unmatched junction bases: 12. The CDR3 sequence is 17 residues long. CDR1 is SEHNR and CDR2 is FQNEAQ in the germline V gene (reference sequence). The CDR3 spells CASHPGLAGPRADTQYF. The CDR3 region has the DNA TGTGCCAGCCACCCGGGACTAGCGGGACCGAGGGCAGATACGCAGTATTTT.

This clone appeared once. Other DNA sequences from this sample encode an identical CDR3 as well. The CDR3 sequence: CASSAATDTQYF. The CDR3 DNA reads TGCGCCAGCAGTGCCGCCACAGATACGCAGTATTTT. The chain couples TRBV10-1 to TRBJ2-3; unclear D gene. The CDR3 has 12 residues. From germline, CDR1 is WNHNN and CDR2 SYGVQD (reference sequence). V was trimmed by 4 bases and J by 2 bases, leaving 4 bases between them.

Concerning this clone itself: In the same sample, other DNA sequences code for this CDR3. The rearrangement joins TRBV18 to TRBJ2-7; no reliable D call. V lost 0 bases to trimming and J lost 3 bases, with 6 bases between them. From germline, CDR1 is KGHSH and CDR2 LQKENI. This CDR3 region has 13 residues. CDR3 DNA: TGTGCCAGCTCACCACCTTCGGGCTACGAGCAGTACTTC. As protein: CASSPPSGYEQYF.

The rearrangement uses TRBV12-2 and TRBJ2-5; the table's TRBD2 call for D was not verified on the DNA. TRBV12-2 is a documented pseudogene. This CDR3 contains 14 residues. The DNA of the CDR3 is TGTGCAAGTCGCTTAGCGGAGTATAAAGAGACCCAGTACTTC. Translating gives CASRLAEYKETQYF.

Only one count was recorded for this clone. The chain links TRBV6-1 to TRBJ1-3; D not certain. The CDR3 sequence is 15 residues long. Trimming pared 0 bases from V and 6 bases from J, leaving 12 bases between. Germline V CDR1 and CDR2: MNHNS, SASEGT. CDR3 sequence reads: CASSEALLVSNTIYF. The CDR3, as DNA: TGTGCCAGCAGTGAAGCTCTCCTCGTATCAAACACCATATATTTT.

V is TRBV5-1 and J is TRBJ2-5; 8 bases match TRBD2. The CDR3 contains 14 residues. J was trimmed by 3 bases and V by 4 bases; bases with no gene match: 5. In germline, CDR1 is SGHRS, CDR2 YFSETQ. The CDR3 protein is CASSIGLAKETQYF. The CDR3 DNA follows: TGCGCCAGCAGCATAGGACTAGCCAAAGAGACCCAGTACTTC.

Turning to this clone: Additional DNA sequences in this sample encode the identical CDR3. The CDR3 DNA reads as TGTGCCAGCAGCTCTACAGGCGTCTATGGCTACACCTTC. This translates into CASSSTGVYGYTF. The chain uses TRBV13 and TRBJ1-2; D might be TRBD1 (5 bases). V was trimmed by 4 bases and J by 4 bases, leaving 10 bases between them. The CDR3 loop spans 13 amino acids. Germline assignment: CDR1 PRHDT and CDR2 FYEKMQ (reference sequence).

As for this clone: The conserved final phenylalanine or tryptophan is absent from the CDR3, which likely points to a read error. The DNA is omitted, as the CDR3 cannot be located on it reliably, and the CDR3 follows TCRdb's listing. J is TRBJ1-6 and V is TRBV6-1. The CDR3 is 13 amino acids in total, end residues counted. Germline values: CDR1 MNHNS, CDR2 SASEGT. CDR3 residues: CASSEAPWSIGGL.

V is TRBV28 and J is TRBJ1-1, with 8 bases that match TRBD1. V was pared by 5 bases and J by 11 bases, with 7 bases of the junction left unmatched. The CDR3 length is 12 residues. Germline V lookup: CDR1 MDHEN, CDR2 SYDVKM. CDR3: CASSHGQGGAFF. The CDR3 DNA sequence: TGTGCCAGCAGTCACGGACAGGGAGGCGCTTTCTTT.

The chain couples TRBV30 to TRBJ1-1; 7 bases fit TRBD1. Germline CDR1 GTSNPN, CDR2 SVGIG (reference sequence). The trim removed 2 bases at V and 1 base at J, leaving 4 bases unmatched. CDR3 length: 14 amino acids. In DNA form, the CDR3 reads TGTGCCTGGAGTTTGCGACAGGGGAACACTGAAGCTTTCTTT. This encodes CAWSLRQGNTEAFF. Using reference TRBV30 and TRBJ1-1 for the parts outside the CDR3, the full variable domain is SQTIHQWPATLVQPVGSPLSLECTVEGTSNPNLYWYRQAAGRGLQLLFYSVGIGQISSEVPQNLSASRPQDRQFILSSKKLLLSDSGFYLCAWSLRQGNTEAFFGQGTRLTVV.

This CDR3 reads CATSRMGLAENNEQFF. As DNA, the CDR3 is TGTGCCACCAGCAGAATGGGACTAGCGGAGAACAATGAGCAGTTCTTC. The chain is built from TRBV15 and TRBJ2-1; TRBD2 agrees at 11 bases. The CDR3 totals 16 residues. Looked up from germline, CDR1 is LNHNV and CDR2 is YYDKDF (reference sequence). V was pared by 2 bases and J by 5 bases, with 5 bases of the junction left unmatched.

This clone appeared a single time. CDR3 amino acids: CAWTTGGDEQYF. The CDR3, as DNA: TGTGCCTGGACAACAGGGGGCGACGAGCAGTACTTC. The gene calls are TRBV30 and TRBJ2-7; 9 bases are shared with TRBD1. Germline V gene sequence: CDR1 GTSNPN, CDR2 SVGIG (reference sequence). The CDR3 has 12 residues. With 4 bases clipped from V and 5 bases from J, the junction kept 3 bases outside the gene matches.

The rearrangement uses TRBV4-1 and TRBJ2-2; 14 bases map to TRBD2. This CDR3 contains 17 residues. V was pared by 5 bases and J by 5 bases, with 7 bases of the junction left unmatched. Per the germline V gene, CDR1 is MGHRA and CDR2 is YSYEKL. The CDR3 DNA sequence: TGCGCCAGCAGCAAGGGACTAGCGGGAGTGCGGACCGGGGAGCTGTTTTTT. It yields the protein CASSKGLAGVRTGELFF.

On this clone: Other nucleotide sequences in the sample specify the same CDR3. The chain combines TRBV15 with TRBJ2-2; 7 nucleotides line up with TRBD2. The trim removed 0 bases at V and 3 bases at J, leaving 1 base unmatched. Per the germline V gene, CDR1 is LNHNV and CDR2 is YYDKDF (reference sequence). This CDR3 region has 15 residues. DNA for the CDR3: TGTGCCACCAGCAGAGATCGGGGGGACACCGGGGAGCTGTTTTTT. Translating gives CATSRDRGDTGELFF. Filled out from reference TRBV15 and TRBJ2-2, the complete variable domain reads DAMVIQNPRYQVTQFGKPVTLSCSQTLNHNVMYWYQQKSSQAPKLLFHYYDKDFNNEADTPDNFQSRRPNTSFCFLDIRSPGLGDTAMYLCATSRDRGDTGELFFGEGSRLTVL.

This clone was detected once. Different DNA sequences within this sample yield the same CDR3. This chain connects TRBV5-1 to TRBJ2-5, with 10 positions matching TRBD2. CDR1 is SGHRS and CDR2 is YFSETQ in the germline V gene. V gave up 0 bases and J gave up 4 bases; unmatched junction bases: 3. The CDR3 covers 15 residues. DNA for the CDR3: TGCGCCAGCAGCTTGGGGCCTAGCGGGGGAGAGACCCAGTACTTC. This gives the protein CASSLGPSGGETQYF.

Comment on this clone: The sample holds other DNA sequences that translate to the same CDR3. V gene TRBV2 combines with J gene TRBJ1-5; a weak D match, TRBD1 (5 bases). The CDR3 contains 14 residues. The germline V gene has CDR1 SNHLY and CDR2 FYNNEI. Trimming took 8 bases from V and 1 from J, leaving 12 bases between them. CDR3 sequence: CASSPGRSNQPQHF. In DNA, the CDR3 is TGTGCCAGCTCGCCGGGACGGAGCAATCAGCCCCAGCATTTT.

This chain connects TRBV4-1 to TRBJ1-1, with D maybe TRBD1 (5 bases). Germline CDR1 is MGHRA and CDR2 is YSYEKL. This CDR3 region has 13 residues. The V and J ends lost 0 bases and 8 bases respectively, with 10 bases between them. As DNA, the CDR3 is TGCGCCAGCAGCCAAGATCGCCGGGGGGAAGCTTTCTTT. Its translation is CASSQDRRGEAFF.

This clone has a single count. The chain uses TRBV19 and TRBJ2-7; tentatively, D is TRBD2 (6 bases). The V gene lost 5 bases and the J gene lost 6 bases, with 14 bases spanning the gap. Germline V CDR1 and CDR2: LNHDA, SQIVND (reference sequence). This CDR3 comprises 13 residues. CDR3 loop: CASSSGTFGEQYF. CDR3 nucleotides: TGTGCCAGTAGTTCCGGGACTTTCGGCGAGCAGTACTTC.